This T cell receptor beta chain was obtained from a study of tumor-infiltrating lymphocytes in primary liver carcinoma. About the research overall: Men and women, 30 to 69 years of age, made up the patients. Sequencing of the samples generated roughly 3.65 to 7.5 million productive TCRbeta reads, with similar yields across tissue types.

Study findings and constraints: Presence in all five tumor regions was observed for only about 7-25% of top clones. Tumor region pairs shared more overlap than did tumor-adjacent and tumor-blood pairs.

Trimming removed 7 bases from V and 1 base from J; junction bases left unmatched: 6. The CDR3 is 15 residues long. From germline, CDR1 is MDHEN and CDR2 SYDVKM. TCR beta cDNA was reverse-transcribed from roughly 0.45 ug of total RNA. The reaction used a constant-region primer and ProtoScript II reverse transcriptase. A slightly modified ARM-PCR protocol with three nested multiplex PCR rounds produced these TCR beta libraries. With TRBV1-TRBV30 forward primers and a C-beta reverse primer, the first two PCR rounds were run for roughly 10 cycles each. TCRdb re-called the multiplex PCR reads with MiXCR, one entry per CDR3 protein. The sample has about 190,000 distinct CDR3 sequences; around four fifths are singletons. Unsorted bulk tissue, about 17-33 mg of it, served as the source for co-extraction of RNA and DNA. This clonotype was seen at least ten times. The antigen remains unidentified.

The clonotype originates from a man aged 40-49 years with primary liver carcinoma and hepatitis B virus infection. Specimen: tumor tissue from primary liver carcinoma. V and J are TRBV28 and TRBJ2-2; 7 bases are shared with TRBD1. CDR3 region: CASIPGQMNTGELFF. CDR3 coding DNA: TGTGCCAGCATTCCGGGACAGATGAACACCGGGGAGCTGTTTTTT.